Listed here are 20 T cell receptor beta chains from one sample, sequenced in a study of T cells in Graves' hyperthyroidism and ophthalmopathy. TCR beta CDR3 regions were amplified from RNA transcripts. The TCR CDR3 was amplified in a first-round RT-PCR using the HTBI primer set. TCRdb redid the calling of the multiplex PCR reads with MiXCR, one entry per CDR3 protein. The data contain about 840,000 distinct CDR3 sequences, 38% of them singletons. Sequences were obtained from blood. The receptors shown here come from a man in his late teens or twenties with Graves' hyperthyroidism.

This clonotype showed up many times. The gene calls are TRBV20-1 and TRBJ1-1, with a weak D call TRBD1 (5 bases). Trimming took off 3 bases at V and 3 bases at J, with 14 bases between the two ends. The CDR3 runs to 14 residues. Germline V CDR1 and CDR2: DFQATT, SNEGSKA (reference sequence). This CDR3 is CSARKGAGHTEAFF. CDR3 bases: TGCAGTGCTAGGAAGGGCGCGGGGCACACTGAAGCTTTCTTT.

This clonotype was seen ten or more times. The chain recombines TRBV25-1 with TRBJ1-4; D is undetermined. V was pared by 2 bases and J by 4 bases, with 11 bases between. Per the germline V gene, CDR1 is MGHDK and CDR2 is SYGVNS. The CDR3 spans 15 residues. CDR3 sequence: CASSETWLINEKLFF. The CDR3 DNA sequence: TGTGCCAGCAGTGAAACGTGGCTGATTAATGAAAAACTGTTTTTT.

The V and J genes are TRBV9 and TRBJ2-3; D not resolved. Germline lookup yields CDR1 SGDLS and CDR2 YYNGEE. With 3 bases removed from V and 4 bases from J, the gap between germline ends came to 12 bases. The CDR3 is made up of 14 amino acids. CDR3 sequence reads: CASSGIGRSDTQYF. In nucleotides, the CDR3 is TGTGCCAGCAGCGGGATCGGTAGATCAGATACGCAGTATTTT.

As concerns this clonotype: The germline gene is not matched at one end of the junction; a read error may be the cause. V usage is TRBV10-1 and J usage is TRBJ2-7; a weak D match, TRBD1 (6 bases). This CDR3 comprises 15 residues. The germline V gene encodes CDR1 WNHNN and CDR2 SYGVQD (reference sequence). The CDR3 is CASRRKQDSSYEQYF. CDR3 in DNA: TGTGCCAGCAGACGAAAACAGGACAGCTCCTACGAGCAGTACTTC.

On this clonotype: The limits of the CDR3 on the DNA are not certain, so only TCRdb's listed CDR3 is given. The V and J genes are TRBV20-1 and TRBJ2-2; the table names TRBD1, a call not compared with the DNA. Germline V gives CDR1 DFQATT, CDR2 SNEGSKA (reference sequence). The CDR3 contains 14 residues when both ends are counted. The CDR3: CSAREAGVPGSCFF.

This chain links TRBV4-2 with TRBJ2-7; D is undetermined. V was cut by 0 bases and J by 2 bases, with 11 bases left in between. Germline V lookup: CDR1 LGHNA, CDR2 YNFKEQ. The CDR3 spans 15 residues. The CDR3 reads CASSQETSTAYEQYF. CDR3 nucleotides: TGTGCCAGCAGCCAAGAGACTTCCACCGCCTACGAGCAGTACTTC.

This clonotype has a handful of counts. The V gene is TRBV6-5, the J gene TRBJ2-6, with D unclear. V lost 6 bases and J 1 base, leaving 10 bases between the germline ends. Germline CDR1 is MNHEY and CDR2 is SVGAGI. CDR3 size: 15 residues. The CDR3 DNA reads as TGTGCCAGCAGCCTTACAGAATCTGGGGCCAACGTCCTGACTTTC. Amino acid sequence: CASSLTESGANVLTF.

The chain carries TRBV20-1 and TRBJ1-5; 7 bases fit TRBD1. The ends lost 2 bases at V and 0 bases at J; junction bases unmatched: 4. Germline V lookup: CDR1 DFQATT, CDR2 SNEGSKA (reference sequence). The CDR3 length is 15 residues. The chain's CDR3 is CSARSGQNSNQPQHF. DNA for the CDR3: TGCAGTGCTAGATCGGGACAGAATAGCAATCAGCCCCAGCATTTT.

The chain uses TRBV11-1 and TRBJ1-4; D is uncertain. The V gene's germline CDR1 is SGHAT and CDR2 FQDESV (reference sequence). V dropped 3 bases and J dropped 10 bases, with 9 bases sitting between them. This CDR3 contains 12 residues. CDR3 sequence (DNA): TGTGCCAGCAGCTTCGAGGTGGGAAAACTGTTTTTT. As protein: CASSFEVGKLFF.

In this sample, this clonotype turned up many times. V usage is TRBV10-2 and J usage is TRBJ1-5; D is uncertain. Trimming took 8 bases from V and 1 from J, leaving 9 bases between them. The CDR3 has 13 amino acids. Germline lookup yields CDR1 WSHSY and CDR2 SAAADI. The CDR3 coding sequence is TGCGCCAGCGCCGGGCAGAGCAATCAGCCCCAGCATTTT. Amino acid sequence: CASAGQSNQPQHF.

This clonotype showed up many times. The genes are TRBV12-3 or TRBV12-4 and TRBJ2-5; TRBD1 is a possible D gene (6 bases). The CDR3 runs 11 residues. The V end lost 5 bases, the J end lost 10 bases, and 11 bases lay between the germline ends. The CDR3 loop is CASSRDKIQYF. As DNA, the CDR3 is TGTGCCAGCAGTAGGGACAAGATCCAGTACTTC.

The sample holds a few counts of this clonotype. The chain joins TRBV4-2 to TRBJ1-1; D perhaps matches TRBD1 (5 bases). CDR1 and CDR2 from the germline V gene are LGHNA and YNFKEQ. With 1 base removed from V and 3 bases from J, the gap between germline ends came to 12 bases. This CDR3 contains 15 residues. Written as DNA, the CDR3 is TGTGCCAGCAGCCAAGGAGTAGGGGCTTACACTGAAGCTTTCTTT. Translated, it gives CASSQGVGAYTEAFF.

The J gene is TRBJ2-7, the V gene TRBV4-2; either TRBD1 or TRBD2 may fit D (5 bases each). CDR1 is LGHNA, CDR2 YNFKEQ, per germline. Trimming removed 0 bases from V and 1 base from J, with 10 bases in between. The CDR3 covers 15 residues. CDR3 amino acids: CASSQDGGTSYEQYF. CDR3 sequence (DNA): TGTGCCAGCAGCCAAGATGGGGGTACGTCCTACGAGCAGTACTTC.

This chain links TRBV7-6 with TRBJ2-7, with D perhaps matching TRBD1 (7 bases). Per the germline V gene, CDR1 is SGHVS and CDR2 is FNYEAQ. The CDR3 runs 15 residues. The germline V and J ends were trimmed by 5 bases and 4 bases, with 18 bases remaining between them. The CDR3 region is CASSQPGRGVYEQYF. The CDR3 DNA is TGTGCCAGCAGCCAACCCGGCAGGGGGGTTTACGAGCAGTACTTC.

This rearrangement joins TRBV7-2 to TRBJ1-1; possible D gene TRBD1, 6 bases. The CDR3 is made up of 16 amino acids. Germline V gene sequence: CDR1 SGHTA, CDR2 FQGNSA. The ends were cut back, 4 bases at V and 0 bases at J, with 15 bases in the middle. The CDR3 loop is CASSYQGWGLNTEAFF. DNA for the CDR3: TGTGCCAGCAGCTACCAGGGATGGGGGCTGAACACTGAAGCTTTCTTT.

This sequence joins TRBV7-8 and TRBJ2-2; the match to TRBD1 covers 8 bases. The CDR3 is 17 residues long. The trim removed 1 base at V and 4 bases at J, leaving 8 bases unmatched. Germline CDR1 SGHVS, CDR2 FQNEAQ. CDR3 residues: CASSLGSTGEATGELFF. As DNA, the CDR3 is TGTGCCAGCAGCTTAGGATCGACAGGGGAGGCCACCGGGGAGCTGTTTTTT.

This clonotype was seen more than once but under ten times. The CDR3 sequence: CASSYSPGAGQYF. In nucleotides, the CDR3 is TGTGCCAGCAGTTATTCCCCGGGCGCAGGCCAGTACTTC. V and J are TRBV6-5 and TRBJ2-7; D is uncertain. Trimming pared 3 bases from V and 10 bases from J, leaving 16 bases between. CDR3 length: 13 residues. The germline gives CDR1 MNHEY, CDR2 SVGAGI.

A few counts support this clonotype. The DNA for the CDR3 is TGTGCCAGTAGAGATAGCGGGAGGGCACCGGGGGAGCAGTACTTC. Translated: CASRDSGRAPGEQYF. V usage is TRBV19 and J usage is TRBJ2-7; 11 bases align to TRBD2. CDR1 is LNHDA, CDR2 SQIVND, per germline (reference sequence). The CDR3 length is 15 residues. J was trimmed by 7 bases and V by 6 bases; bases with no gene match: 11.

The chain uses TRBV20-1 and TRBJ1-1, with D possibly being TRBD1 (5 bases). This CDR3 has 15 residues. Germline lookup yields CDR1 DFQATT and CDR2 SNEGSKA (reference sequence). V lost 1 base and J 5 bases, leaving 17 bases between the germline ends. The CDR3 here is CSARVGGWGGTEAFF. Here the CDR3 DNA reads TGCAGTGCTAGAGTTGGGGGATGGGGTGGAACTGAAGCTTTCTTT.

This clonotype was detected ten times or more. V is TRBV5-5 and J is TRBJ2-7, with 9 bases identical to TRBD2. V lost 6 bases, J lost 1 base, and 5 bases stayed unmatched. The CDR3 contains 14 residues. Germline-derived CDR1 and CDR2 are SGHKS and YYEKEE (reference sequence). The CDR3 loop reads CASMIAGVSYEQYF. The CDR3 nucleotides are TGTGCCAGCATGATAGCGGGAGTGTCCTACGAGCAGTACTTC. Full variable domain (rest looked up from reference TRBV5-5 and TRBJ2-7): DAGVTQSPTHLIKTRGQQVTLRCSPISGHKSVSWYQQVLGQGPQFIFQYYEKEERGRGNFPDRFSARQFPNYSSELNVNALLLGDSALYLCASMIAGVSYEQYFGPGTRLTVT.